This T cell receptor beta chain was observed in a study of shared clonotypes between healthy human individuals. Measured with immunoSEQ multiplex PCR; TCRdb has only the in-frame clones, and not every one. The data show about 470,000 clones, roughly 83% seen once. Genomic DNA from unsorted samples was obtained from 83 million or so PBMCs (per sample). J gave up 0 bases and V 4 bases, and 9 bases lay outside the gene matches. Germline values: CDR1 SGHKS, CDR2 YYEKEE (reference sequence). The CDR3 contains 18 residues. This sequence joins TRBV5-5 and TRBJ2-6; 8 positions agree with TRBD2. The clonotype originates from a woman aged 35 to 49 in good health. Some clones in this sample may be carry-over from other donors' samples. Sequenced material: PBMCs. CDR3 in amino acids: CASSTGGMDLSGANVLTF. The CDR3 DNA is TGTGCCAGCAGCACGGGGGGGATGGACCTCTCTGGGGCCAACGTCCTGACTTTC.